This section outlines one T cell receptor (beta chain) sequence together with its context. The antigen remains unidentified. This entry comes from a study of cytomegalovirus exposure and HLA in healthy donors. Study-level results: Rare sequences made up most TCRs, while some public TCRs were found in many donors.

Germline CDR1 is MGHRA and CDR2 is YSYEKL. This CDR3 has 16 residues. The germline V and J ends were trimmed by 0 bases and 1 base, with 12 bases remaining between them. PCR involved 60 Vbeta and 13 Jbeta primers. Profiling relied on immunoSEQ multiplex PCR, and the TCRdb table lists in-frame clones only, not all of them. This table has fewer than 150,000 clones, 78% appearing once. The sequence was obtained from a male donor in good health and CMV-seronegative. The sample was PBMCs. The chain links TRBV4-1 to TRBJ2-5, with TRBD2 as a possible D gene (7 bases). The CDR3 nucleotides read TGCGCCAGCAGCCAAGATAGGGGGGGGCTCCAAGAGACCCAGTACTTC. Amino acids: CASSQDRGGLQETQYF.